This TCR beta chain derives from a study of beta chain features in type 1 diabetes. This clone came up once. Every bit of the isolated RNA underwent reverse transcription, so sequencing read expressed TCRB transcripts. Clones were sequenced by immunoSEQ multiplex PCR, and TCRdb holds only the in-frame ones, with some missing. The sample carries about 210,000 clones, about a tenth recorded once. This TCR was recovered from a man aged 18 to 29 in good health. What was sequenced was central memory CD4+ T cells from blood.

Here the CDR3 DNA reads TGTGCCAGCAGCTTAGTTCAGTGGGGGTCCGGTGAGCAGTTCTTC. It specifies CASSLVQWGSGEQFF. V is TRBV7-2 and J is TRBJ2-1; D possibly uses TRBD1 or TRBD2 (5 bases each). Germline V gene sequence: CDR1 SGHTA, CDR2 FQGNSA. Trimming removed 1 base from V and 9 bases from J, with 16 bases in between. The CDR3 is made up of 15 amino acids.